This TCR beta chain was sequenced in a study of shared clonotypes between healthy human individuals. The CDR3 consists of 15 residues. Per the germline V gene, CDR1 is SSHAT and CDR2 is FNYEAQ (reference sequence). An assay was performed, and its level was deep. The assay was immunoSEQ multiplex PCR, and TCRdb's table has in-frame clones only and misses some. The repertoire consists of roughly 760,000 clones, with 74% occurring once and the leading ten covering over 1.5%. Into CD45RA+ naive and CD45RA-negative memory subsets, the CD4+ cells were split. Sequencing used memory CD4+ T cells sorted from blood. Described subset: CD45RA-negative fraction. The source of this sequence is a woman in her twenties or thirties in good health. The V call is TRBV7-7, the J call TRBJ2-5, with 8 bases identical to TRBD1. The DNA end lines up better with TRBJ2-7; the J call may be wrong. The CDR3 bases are TGTGCCAGCAGCTTAGTGCGGACAGGGATCTACGAGCAGTACTTC. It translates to CASSLVRTGIYEQYF.